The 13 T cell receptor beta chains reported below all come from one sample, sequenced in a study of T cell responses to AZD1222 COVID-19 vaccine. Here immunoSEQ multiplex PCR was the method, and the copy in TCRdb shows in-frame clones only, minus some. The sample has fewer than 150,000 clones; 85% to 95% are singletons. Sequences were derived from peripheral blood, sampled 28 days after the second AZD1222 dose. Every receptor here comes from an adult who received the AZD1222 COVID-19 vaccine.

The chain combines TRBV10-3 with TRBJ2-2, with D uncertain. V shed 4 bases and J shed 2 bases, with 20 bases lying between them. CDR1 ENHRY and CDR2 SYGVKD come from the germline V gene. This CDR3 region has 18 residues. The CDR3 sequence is CAISGFLQWDINTGELFF. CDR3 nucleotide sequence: TGTGCCATCAGTGGCTTTTTACAGTGGGATATTAACACCGGGGAGCTGTTTTTT.

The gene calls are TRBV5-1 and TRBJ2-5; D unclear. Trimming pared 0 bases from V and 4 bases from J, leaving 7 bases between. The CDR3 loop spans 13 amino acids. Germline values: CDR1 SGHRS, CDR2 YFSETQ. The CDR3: CASSLGPLETQYF. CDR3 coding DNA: TGCGCCAGCAGCTTGGGGCCACTAGAGACCCAGTACTTC.

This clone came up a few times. CDR3 nucleotides: TGTGCCAGCAGTTTACAGGGAGGCAATCAGCCCCAGCATTTT. Encoded protein: CASSLQGGNQPQHF. The rearrangement uses TRBV27 and TRBJ1-5; tentatively, D is TRBD1 (5 bases). The CDR3 has 14 amino acids. Germline V CDR1 and CDR2: MNHEY, SMNVEV (reference sequence). The V end was cut by 2 bases, the J end by 2 bases, with 7 bases between.

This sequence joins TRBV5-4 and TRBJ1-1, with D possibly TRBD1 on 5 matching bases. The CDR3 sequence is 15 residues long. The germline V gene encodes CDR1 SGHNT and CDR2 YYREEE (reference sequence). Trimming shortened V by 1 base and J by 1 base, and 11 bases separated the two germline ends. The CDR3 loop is CASSLRGPGNTEAFF. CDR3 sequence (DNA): TGTGCCAGCAGCTTGAGGGGCCCCGGGAACACTGAAGCTTTCTTT.

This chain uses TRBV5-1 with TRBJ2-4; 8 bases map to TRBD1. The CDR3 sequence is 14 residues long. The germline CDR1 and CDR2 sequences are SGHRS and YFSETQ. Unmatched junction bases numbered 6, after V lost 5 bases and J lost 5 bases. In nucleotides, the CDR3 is TGCGCCAGCAGGGGTGGACAGGGCGAAAACATTCAGTACTTC. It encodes CASRGGQGENIQYF.

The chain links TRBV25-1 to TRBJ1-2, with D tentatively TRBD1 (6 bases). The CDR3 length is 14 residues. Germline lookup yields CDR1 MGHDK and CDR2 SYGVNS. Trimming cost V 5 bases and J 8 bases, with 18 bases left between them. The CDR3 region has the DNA TGTGCCAGCAGTCGTTTACTGGGGGCCGTCGGCTACACCTTC. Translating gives CASSRLLGAVGYTF.

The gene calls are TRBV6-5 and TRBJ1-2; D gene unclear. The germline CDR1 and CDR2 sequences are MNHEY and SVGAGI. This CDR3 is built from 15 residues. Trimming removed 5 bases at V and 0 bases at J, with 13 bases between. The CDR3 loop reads CASSPRRAANYGYTF. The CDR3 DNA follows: TGTGCCAGCAGTCCCCGTAGGGCAGCTAACTATGGCTACACCTTC.

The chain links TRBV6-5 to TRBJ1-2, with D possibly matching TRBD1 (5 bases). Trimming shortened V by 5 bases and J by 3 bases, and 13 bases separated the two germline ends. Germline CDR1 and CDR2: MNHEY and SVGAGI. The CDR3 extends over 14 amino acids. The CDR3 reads CASSRTDTYYGYTF. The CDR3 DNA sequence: TGTGCCAGCAGTCGAACGGACACCTACTATGGCTACACCTTC.

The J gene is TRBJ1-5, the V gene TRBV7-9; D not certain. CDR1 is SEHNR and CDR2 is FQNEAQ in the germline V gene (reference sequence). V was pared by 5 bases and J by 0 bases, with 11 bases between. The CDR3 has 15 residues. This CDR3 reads CASSLSGSSNQPQHF. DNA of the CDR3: TGTGCCAGCAGCCTATCTGGCAGTAGCAATCAGCCCCAGCATTTT.

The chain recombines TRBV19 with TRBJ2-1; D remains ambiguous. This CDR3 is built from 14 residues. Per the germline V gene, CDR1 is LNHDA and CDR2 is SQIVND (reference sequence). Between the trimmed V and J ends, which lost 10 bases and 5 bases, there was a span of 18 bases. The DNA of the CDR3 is TGTGCCACCAGCCCACTATCCAAAGACAATGAGCAGTTCTTC. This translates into CATSPLSKDNEQFF.

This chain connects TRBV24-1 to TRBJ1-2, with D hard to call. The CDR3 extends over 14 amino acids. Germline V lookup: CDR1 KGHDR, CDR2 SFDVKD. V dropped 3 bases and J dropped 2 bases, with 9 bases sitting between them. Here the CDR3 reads CATSDHGPNYGYTF. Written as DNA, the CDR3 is TGTGCCACCAGTGATCATGGACCGAACTATGGCTACACCTTC.

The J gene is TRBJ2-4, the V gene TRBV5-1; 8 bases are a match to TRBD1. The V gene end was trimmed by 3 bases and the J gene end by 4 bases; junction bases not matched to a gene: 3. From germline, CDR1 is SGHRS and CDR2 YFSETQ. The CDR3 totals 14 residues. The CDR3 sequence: CASSSGTGKNIQYF. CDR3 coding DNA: TGCGCCAGCAGCTCAGGGACAGGTAAAAACATTCAGTACTTC.

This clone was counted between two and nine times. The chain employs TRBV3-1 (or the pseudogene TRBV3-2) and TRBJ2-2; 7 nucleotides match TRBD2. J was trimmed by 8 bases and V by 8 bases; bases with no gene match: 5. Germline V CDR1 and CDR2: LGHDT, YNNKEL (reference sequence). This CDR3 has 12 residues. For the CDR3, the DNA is TGTGCCAGCGGGGGGGGACGAGGGGAGCTGTTTTTT. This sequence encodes CASGGGRGELFF.